The clone carrying this T cell receptor (beta chain) was observed a single time. Its antigen remains unknown. The entry originates in a study of early T cells in non-severe SARS-CoV-2 infection. Study overall: Bulk RNA isolated from unsorted whole blood underwent sequencing; chains were not paired.

Per germline, CDR1 SEHNR and CDR2 FQNEAQ (reference sequence). Unmatched junction bases numbered 11, after V lost 3 bases and J lost 9 bases. The CDR3 loop spans 16 amino acids. Individual cDNA molecules carried attached unique molecular identifiers. TCRdb ran MiXCR on the 5' RACE reads and lists one entry per CDR3 protein. Of 50,000 to 65,000 distinct CDR3 sequences detected, around 9% appear once; the ten largest clones hold roughly 15%. The study, taken as a whole, reports: Lookups in VDJdb leaned toward anti-spike CD8 responses and missed private and CD4 specificities.

The chain employs TRBV7-9 and TRBJ2-1, with 10 bases matching TRBD2. Material: whole blood. The origin of this receptor is an adult who was a healthcare worker with PCR-confirmed SARS-CoV-2 infection or an uninfected control (not recorded which). DNA of the CDR3: TGTGCCAGCAGCTTGGGCGCTAGCGGGAGTCAGTTTGAGCAGTTCTTC. This encodes CASSLGASGSQFEQFF.